This T cell receptor (beta chain) came from a study of CD8 T cells in Susac syndrome. Random hexamers were used to reverse transcribe an amount of about 0.5 to 1 ug RNA. Each CDR3 protein gets one entry after TCRdb re-called the immunoSEQ multiplex PCR reads with MiXCR. The sample gives 100,000 to 150,000 distinct CDR3 sequences, just under 95% of which show up once; over 0.065% is in the top ten. V gave up 5 bases and J gave up 4 bases; unmatched junction bases: 2. Germline V lookup: CDR1 SQVTM, CDR2 ANQGSEA. This CDR3 is built from 14 residues. This chain connects TRBV29-1 to TRBJ2-3; 14 bases agree with TRBD2. The sequence came from a human donor in good health. Sample: CD4+ T cells from PBMCs. The CDR3 loop is CSVRLAGGPDTQYF. The CDR3 nucleotides read TGCAGCGTTAGACTAGCGGGAGGGCCAGATACGCAGTATTTT.